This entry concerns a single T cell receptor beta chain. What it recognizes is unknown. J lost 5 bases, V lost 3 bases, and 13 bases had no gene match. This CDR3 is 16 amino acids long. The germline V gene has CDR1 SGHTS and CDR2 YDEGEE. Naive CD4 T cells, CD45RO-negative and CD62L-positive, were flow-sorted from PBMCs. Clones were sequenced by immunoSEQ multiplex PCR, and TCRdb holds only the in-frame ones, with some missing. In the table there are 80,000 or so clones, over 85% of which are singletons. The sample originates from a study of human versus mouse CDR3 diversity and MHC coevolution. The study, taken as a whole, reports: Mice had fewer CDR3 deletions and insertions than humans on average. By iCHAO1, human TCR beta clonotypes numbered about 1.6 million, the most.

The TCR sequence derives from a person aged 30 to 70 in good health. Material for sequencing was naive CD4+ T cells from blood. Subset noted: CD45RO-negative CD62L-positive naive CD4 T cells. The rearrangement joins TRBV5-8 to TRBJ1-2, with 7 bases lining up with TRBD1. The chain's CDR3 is CASSWGGTDLRYGYTF. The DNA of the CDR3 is TGTGCCAGCAGCTGGGGCGGGACAGATCTCAGATATGGCTACACCTTC. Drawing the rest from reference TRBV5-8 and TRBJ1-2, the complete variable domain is EAGVTQSPTHLIKTRGQQATLRCSPISGHTSVYWYQQALGLGLQFLLWYDEGEERNRGNFPPRFSGRQFPNYSSELNVNALELEDSALYLCASSWGGTDLRYGYTFGSGTRLTVV.